The 4 T cell receptor beta chains in this list originate from one sample, sequenced in a study of cytomegalovirus exposure and HLA in healthy donors. Clones were read by immunoSEQ multiplex PCR, and TCRdb kept only the in-frame ones, dropping some. The sample has roughly 80,000 clones, just over 90% seen once; the top ten hold approximately 2%. Sequencing was carried out using PBMCs. These TCRs come from a man aged 30 to 45 in good health and CMV-seronegative.

The genes are TRBV5-1 and TRBJ1-2; 8 nucleotides match TRBD1. The ends lost 3 bases at V and 6 bases at J; junction bases unmatched: 1. Germline assignment: CDR1 SGHRS and CDR2 YFSETQ. This CDR3 region has 12 residues. CDR3 sequence (DNA): TGCGCCAGCAGCTCGGACAGGGATGGCTACACCTTC. Amino acid sequence: CASSSDRDGYTF.

V is TRBV13 and J is TRBJ2-7; the match to TRBD1 covers 11 bases. The length of the CDR3 is 16 residues. Germline V gene data show CDR1 as PRHDT and CDR2 as FYEKMQ (reference sequence). Trimming took 5 bases from V and 3 from J; bases not matched to a gene: 9. The CDR3 loop reads CASSPGTGGIGYEQYF. CDR3 bases: TGTGCCAGCAGCCCCGGGACAGGGGGGATCGGCTACGAGCAGTACTTC.

This chain connects TRBV7-8 to TRBJ1-4; D gene unclear. The CDR3 runs to 13 residues. CDR1 and CDR2 (germline): SGHVS, FQNEAQ. V was cut by 2 bases and J by 7 bases, with 8 bases left in between. The CDR3 here is CASSLQRGEKLFF. The CDR3 DNA reads as TGTGCCAGCAGCTTACAGCGTGGTGAAAAACTGTTTTTT.

The genes are TRBV19 and TRBJ1-2, with TRBD1 matching over 9 bases. This CDR3 region has 17 residues. Per germline, CDR1 LNHDA and CDR2 SQIVND (reference sequence). The ends lost 7 bases at V and 2 bases at J; junction bases unmatched: 14. CDR3 nucleotides: TGTGCCAGTAATTTACAGTGGACAGGGGACTTGAACTATGGCTACACCTTC. Protein product: CASNLQWTGDLNYGYTF.